Below, 14 T cell receptor beta chains from the same sample are listed, as sequenced in a study of control samples from healthy donors and cancer patients. Clones were sequenced by immunoSEQ multiplex PCR, and TCRdb holds only the in-frame ones, with some missing. The sample carries 150,000 to 200,000 clones, 91% recorded once. The sequencing input was blood. These receptors were obtained from a woman between 40 and 55 years old in good health.

The rearrangement uses TRBV9 and TRBJ1-2; D is ambiguous. Germline values: CDR1 SGDLS, CDR2 YYNGEE. The CDR3 loop spans 15 amino acids. Trimming stripped 1 base from V and 5 bases from J, with 15 bases between. The CDR3 protein is CASSVSRSDLYGYTF. The CDR3 DNA sequence: TGTGCCAGCAGCGTAAGCAGGAGTGACCTTTATGGCTACACCTTC.

This rearrangement joins TRBV4-2 to TRBJ1-1; tentatively, D is TRBD1 (6 bases). Germline V gene sequence: CDR1 LGHNA, CDR2 YNFKEQ. The CDR3 spans 14 residues. V was cut by 0 bases and J by 3 bases, with 8 bases left in between. The DNA for the CDR3 is TGTGCCAGCAGCCAAGAGAGGGGGGACACTGAAGCTTTCTTT. This encodes CASSQERGDTEAFF.

The chain couples TRBV6-5 to TRBJ2-1; 10 nucleotides agree with TRBD2. V was clipped by 6 bases and J by 3 bases; unmatched bases: 5. In germline, CDR1 is MNHEY, CDR2 SVGAGI. CDR3 size: 15 residues. The CDR3 nucleotides are TGTGCCAGCAGGAGAGCGGGGGGGCTCTACAATGAGCAGTTCTTC. This sequence encodes CASRRAGGLYNEQFF.

The chain carries TRBV27 and TRBJ2-5; 7 bases are shared with TRBD2. Germline loops: CDR1 MNHEY, CDR2 SMNVEV (reference sequence). The ends lost 0 bases at V and 2 bases at J; junction bases unmatched: 6. The length of the CDR3 is 16 residues. The CDR3 region is CASSLSGGTNQETQYF. The DNA for the CDR3 is TGTGCCAGCAGTTTATCTGGCGGGACTAATCAAGAGACCCAGTACTTC.

The rearrangement uses TRBV7-9 and TRBJ1-4, with 7 nucleotides matching TRBD1. CDR3 length equals 14 residues. Unmatched junction bases numbered 5, after V lost 5 bases and J lost 5 bases. The germline V gene encodes CDR1 SEHNR and CDR2 FQNEAQ (reference sequence). In DNA form, the CDR3 reads TGTGCCAGCAGCCGTACAGGGGAAAATGAAAAACTGTTTTTT. It is translated as CASSRTGENEKLFF.

The chain couples TRBV28 to TRBJ2-4, with TRBD2 as a possible D gene (6 bases). Per the germline V gene, CDR1 is MDHEN and CDR2 is SYDVKM. The CDR3 spans 14 residues. V lost 6 bases, J lost 0 bases, and 9 bases lay in between. The CDR3 region is CASRSGVAKNIQYF. The DNA for the CDR3 is TGTGCCAGCAGGTCGGGGGTAGCCAAAAACATTCAGTACTTC.

The table lists this clone with a few counts. The CDR3 region has the DNA TGTGCCAGCAGCTTAGTAAACAGCCTTCGAGGAAACACCATATATTTT. This gives the protein CASSLVNSLRGNTIYF. This chain links TRBV7-9 with TRBJ1-3; no definite D call. V was trimmed by 1 base and J by 4 bases, leaving 14 bases between them. CDR1 is SEHNR and CDR2 is FQNEAQ in the germline V gene (reference sequence). This CDR3 is built from 16 residues.

The J gene is TRBJ2-7, the V gene TRBV2; weak D call: TRBD2 (5 bases). V lost 7 bases and J 3 bases, leaving 10 bases between the germline ends. CDR3 length equals 12 residues. Germline V lookup: CDR1 SNHLY, CDR2 FYNNEI. DNA of the CDR3: TGTGCCAGCATCGGGGTGGGCTACGAGCAGTACTTC. Encoded protein: CASIGVGYEQYF.

The rearrangement uses TRBV4-1 and TRBJ2-2; D unresolved. The CDR3 length is 13 residues. The V gene lost 0 bases and the J gene lost 8 bases, with 7 bases spanning the gap. Germline loops: CDR1 MGHRA, CDR2 YSYEKL. As DNA, the CDR3 is TGCGCCAGCAGCCAAGATCGTCCGGGGGAGCTGTTTTTT. It yields the protein CASSQDRPGELFF.

V usage is TRBV10-2 and J usage is TRBJ1-5; D might be TRBD1 (5 bases). The CDR3 runs 15 residues. Germline V CDR1 and CDR2: WSHSY, SAAADI. Trimming shortened V by 2 bases and J by 4 bases, and 12 bases separated the two germline ends. This CDR3 reads CASSEKGGENQPQHF. The CDR3 DNA reads TGCGCCAGCAGTGAGAAAGGAGGGGAAAATCAGCCCCAGCATTTT.

The chain recombines TRBV11-2 with TRBJ2-7; D is unresolved. Germline V gives CDR1 SGHAT, CDR2 FQNNGV. The germline V and J ends were trimmed by 1 base and 4 bases, with 11 bases remaining between them. The CDR3 loop spans 14 amino acids. The CDR3 sequence: CASSLGTGPYEQYF. The CDR3 DNA follows: TGTGCCAGCAGCTTAGGGACCGGCCCGTACGAGCAGTACTTC.

The V call is TRBV19, the J call TRBJ1-5, with a tentative D call TRBD1 (6 bases). CDR1 LNHDA and CDR2 SQIVND come from the germline V gene (reference sequence). V was trimmed by 2 bases and J by 6 bases, leaving 20 bases between them. The CDR3 has 17 amino acids. CDR3 loop: CASSISQGQGAGQPQHF. CDR3 bases: TGTGCCAGTAGTATATCGCAGGGGCAGGGAGCAGGTCAGCCCCAGCATTTT.

This chain links TRBV12-3 or TRBV12-4 with TRBJ2-3; a possible D gene is TRBD2 (7 bases). Trimming took off 7 bases at V and 4 bases at J, with 12 bases between the two ends. CDR3 length: 13 residues. CDR3 loop: CASTLGGADTQYF. CDR3 DNA sequence: TGTGCCAGCACTCTAGGGGGGGCAGATACGCAGTATTTT.

This clone has more than one count but fewer than ten. This chain uses TRBV2 with TRBJ2-7; D not resolved. The germline V and J ends were trimmed by 2 bases and 2 bases, with 4 bases remaining between them. The CDR3 has 12 amino acids. Germline CDR1 reads SNHLY; CDR2 reads FYNNEI. The CDR3 sequence: CASSEQPYEQYF. DNA for the CDR3: TGTGCCAGCAGTGAACAGCCCTACGAGCAGTACTTC.